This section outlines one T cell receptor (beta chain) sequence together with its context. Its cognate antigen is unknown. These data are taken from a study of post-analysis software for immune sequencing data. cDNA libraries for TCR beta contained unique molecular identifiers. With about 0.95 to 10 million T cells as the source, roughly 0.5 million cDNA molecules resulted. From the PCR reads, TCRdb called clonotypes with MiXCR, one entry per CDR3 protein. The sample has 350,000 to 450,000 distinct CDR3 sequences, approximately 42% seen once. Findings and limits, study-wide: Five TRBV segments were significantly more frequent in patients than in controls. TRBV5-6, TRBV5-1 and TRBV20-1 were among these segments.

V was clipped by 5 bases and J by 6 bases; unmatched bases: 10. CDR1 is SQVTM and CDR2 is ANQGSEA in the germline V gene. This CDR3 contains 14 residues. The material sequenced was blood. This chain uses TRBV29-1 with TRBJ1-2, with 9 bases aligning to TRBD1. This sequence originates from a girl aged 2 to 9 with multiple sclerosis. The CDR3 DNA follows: TGCAGCGTTAACGCGGACAGGGGATCTCATGGCTACACCTTC. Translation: CSVNADRGSHGYTF.